Listed below are T cell receptor beta chains from one sample, sequenced in a study of response to subunit inactivated influenza vaccine. TCRdb re-analysed the RT-PCR reads in MiXCR, keeping a single row per CDR3 protein. This table has about 240,000 distinct CDR3 sequences, 9.5% to 15% appearing once. The source was non-naive T cells sorted from PBMCs, collected around two weeks before vaccination. The receptors were gathered from a middle-aged man who received an inactivated influenza vaccine. The CDR3 runs from the conserved cysteine through the conserved F or W. Fields, in order: V gene, D gene, J gene, clone size, CDR3 protein, CDR3 DNA. A D gene is named only where the DNA matches it firmly. The size field is filled for only some rows; it gives once, few, many or a size class.

V: TRBV6-1; D: NA; J: TRBJ1-6; size: few; CDR3: CASRSGIKDSPLHF; DNA: TGTGCCAGCAGGTCCGGGATTAAGGATTCACCCCTCCACTTT
V: TRBV4-2; D: NA; J: TRBJ1-5; size: many; CDR3: CASSQDPGGAGTQPQHF; DNA: TGTGCCAGCAGCCAAGATCCCGGGGGAGCGGGGACCCAGCCCCAGCATTTT
V: TRBV7-2; D: NA; J: TRBJ2-3; size: NA; CDR3: CASSPGREDTQYF; DNA: TGTGCCAGCAGCCCTGGCCGCGAGGATACGCAGTATTTT
V: TRBV18; D: NA; J: TRBJ1-3; size: NA; CDR3: CASSPPYGTLSGNTIYF; DNA: TGTGCCAGCTCACCACCGTATGGGACCTTATCTGGAAACACCATATATTTT
V: TRBV7-9; D: NA; J: TRBJ2-3; size: once; CDR3: CASSLAYFTDTQYF; DNA: TGTGCCAGCAGCTTAGCCTACTTCACAGATACGCAGTATTTT
V: TRBV20-1; D: TRBD1; J: TRBJ2-7; size: few; CDR3: CSATRQGPYEQYF; DNA: TGCAGTGCTACCCGACAGGGCCCCTACGAGCAGTACTTC
V: TRBV4-1; D: NA; J: TRBJ2-5; size: few; CDR3: CASSQGGLRQETQYF; DNA: TGCGCCAGCAGCCAAGGGGGGTTGCGGCAAGAGACCCAGTACTTC
V: TRBV5-5; D: NA; J: TRBJ1-6; size: many; CDR3: CASSLEGTDSPLHF; DNA: TGTGCCAGCAGCTTGGAAGGGACCGATTCACCCCTCCACTTT
V: TRBV4-2; D: NA; J: TRBJ2-3; size: few; CDR3: CASTTGKPRDTDTQYF; DNA: TGTGCCAGCACCACGGGGAAACCTCGGGACACAGATACGCAGTATTTT
V: TRBV5-5; D: NA; J: TRBJ2-7; size: many; CDR3: CASSRLGGDGAYEQYF; DNA: TGTGCCAGCAGCAGGCTGGGGGGTGACGGAGCCTACGAGCAGTACTTC
V: TRBV27; D: TRBD2; J: TRBJ2-7; size: NA; CDR3: CASRRIAGGYEQYF; DNA: TGTGCCAGCAGGAGAATAGCGGGAGGTTACGAGCAGTACTTC
V: TRBV12-3/TRBV12-4; D: TRBD1; J: TRBJ2-1; size: NA; CDR3: CASSQTGLQFF; DNA: TGTGCCAGCAGCCAGACAGGGCTTCAGTTCTTC
V: TRBV9; D: TRBD2; J: TRBJ2-1; size: few; CDR3: CASSDGTSGRALLSYNEQFF; DNA: TGTGCCAGCAGCGACGGGACTAGCGGGAGGGCCCTTCTCTCCTACAATGAGCAGTTCTTC
V: TRBV4-3; D: TRBD2; J: TRBJ2-3; size: few; CDR3: CASSQDWTSGADTQYF; DNA: TGCGCCAGCAGCCAAGATTGGACTAGCGGGGCAGATACGCAGTATTTT
V: TRBV20-1; D: TRBD1; J: TRBJ2-3; size: NA; CDR3: CSAKTGTGRDTQYF; DNA: TGCAGTGCTAAAACCGGGACAGGGAGAGATACGCAGTATTTT
V: TRBV7-9; D: TRBD1; J: TRBJ2-1; size: few; CDR3: CASSLGQGAREQFF; DNA: TGTGCCAGCAGCTTAGGGCAGGGGGCGCGGGAGCAGTTCTTC
V: TRBV20-1; D: TRBD2; J: TRBJ2-3; size: NA; CDR3: CSAREEGLAGELGQYF; DNA: TGCAGTGCTAGAGAGGAAGGACTAGCGGGGGAGCTGGGGCAGTATTTT
V: TRBV4-1; D: NA; J: TRBJ1-6; size: NA; CDR3: CASSQDGTLHF; DNA: TGCGCCAGCAGCCAAGATGGGACCCTCCACTTT
V: TRBV7-2; D: NA; J: TRBJ1-5; size: many; CDR3: CASSLERGSGNQPQHF; DNA: TGTGCCAGCAGCTTAGAGAGGGGTTCCGGCAATCAGCCCCAGCATTTT
V: TRBV28; D: NA; J: TRBJ1-5; size: NA; CDR3: CASSKFGNQPQHF; DNA: TGTGCCAGCAGTAAGTTCGGGAATCAGCCCCAGCATTTT
V: TRBV2; D: TRBD1; J: TRBJ2-2; size: few; CDR3: CASKRDRGRTGELFF; DNA: TGTGCCAGCAAAAGGGACAGGGGAAGAACCGGGGAGCTGTTTTTT
V: TRBV7-2; D: TRBD2; J: TRBJ2-7; size: few; CDR3: CASSFGTSGNYEQYF; DNA: TGTGCCAGCAGCTTTGGGACTAGCGGGAACTACGAGCAGTACTTC
V: TRBV6-5; D: TRBD1; J: TRBJ2-1; size: NA; CDR3: CASSYLTGDNEQFF; DNA: TGTGCCAGCAGTTACCTGACAGGGGACAATGAGCAGTTCTTC
V: TRBV20-1; D: NA; J: TRBJ2-7; size: many; CDR3: CSVPGRNSYEQYF; DNA: TGCAGTGTTCCGGGGCGGAACTCCTACGAGCAGTACTTC
V: TRBV2; D: NA; J: TRBJ2-2; size: NA; CDR3: CASSGPSGANTGELFF; DNA: TGTGCCAGCAGTGGGCCCAGCGGTGCGAACACCGGGGAGCTGTTTTTT
V: TRBV27; D: NA; J: TRBJ1-5; size: many; CDR3: CASSLSVWTDQPQHF; DNA: TGTGCCAGCAGTTTATCGGTCTGGACCGATCAGCCCCAGCATTTT
V: TRBV28; D: TRBD1; J: TRBJ2-7; size: few; CDR3: CASSLRDRALGEQYF; DNA: TGTGCCAGCAGTTTGCGGGACAGGGCCTTAGGGGAGCAGTACTTC
V: TRBV27; D: TRBD2; J: TRBJ2-1; size: many; CDR3: CASSLSGRVNNEQFF; DNA: TGTGCCAGCAGTTTATCCGGGAGGGTTAACAATGAGCAGTTCTTC
V: TRBV6-2/TRBV6-3; D: NA; J: TRBJ1-5; size: NA; CDR3: CASSPTTGRVSNQPQHF; DNA: TGTGCCAGCAGCCCTACCACCGGCAGGGTGAGCAATCAGCCCCAGCATTTT
V: TRBV2; D: TRBD2; J: TRBJ2-1; size: NA; CDR3: CASSTGLAGFEQFF; DNA: TGTGCCAGCAGCACCGGACTAGCGGGGTTTGAGCAGTTCTTC
V: TRBV20-1; D: TRBD2; J: TRBJ2-1; size: few; CDR3: CSARPLAAHGEQFF; DNA: TGCAGTGCTAGACCGCTAGCGGCCCACGGTGAGCAGTTCTTC
V: TRBV10-2; D: TRBD1; J: TRBJ2-5; size: NA; CDR3: CASSGRDSEETQYF; DNA: TGCGCCAGCAGCGGACGGGACAGCGAGGAGACCCAGTACTTC
V: TRBV7-9; D: NA; J: TRBJ2-1; size: few; CDR3: CASSSRQGTHEQFF; DNA: TGTGCCAGCAGCTCTCGACAAGGGACCCATGAGCAGTTCTTC
V: TRBV12-3/TRBV12-4; D: TRBD2; J: TRBJ2-3; size: NA; CDR3: CATRTSYPTDTQYF; DNA: TGTGCCACCCGGACTAGTTACCCCACAGATACGCAGTATTTT
V: TRBV14; D: NA; J: TRBJ2-5; size: few; CDR3: CASSPGQPPTQYF; DNA: TGTGCCAGCAGCCCCGGACAGCCCCCGACCCAGTACTTC
V: TRBV12-3/TRBV12-4; D: NA; J: TRBJ2-5; size: NA; CDR3: CASSFPGTETQYF; DNA: TGTGCCAGCAGTTTCCCAGGGACGGAGACCCAGTACTTC
V: TRBV28; D: NA; J: TRBJ2-1; size: few; CDR3: CASSLSYGGLGNEQFF; DNA: TGTGCCAGCAGTTTATCCTACGGGGGTTTGGGGAATGAGCAGTTCTTC
V: TRBV11-2; D: NA; J: TRBJ2-7; size: few; CDR3: CASSLTQGSRGYEQYF; DNA: TGTGCCAGCAGCTTAACTCAAGGGAGTAGGGGCTACGAGCAGTACTTC
V: TRBV6-2/TRBV6-3; D: NA; J: TRBJ1-1; size: few; CDR3: CATRGNEAFF; DNA: TGTGCCACCCGCGGGAATGAAGCTTTCTTT
V: TRBV6-2/TRBV6-3; D: NA; J: TRBJ2-1; size: many; CDR3: CASSLLTVLNEQFF; DNA: TGTGCCAGCAGTCTCCTGACAGTTTTGAATGAGCAGTTCTTC
V: TRBV10-3; D: NA; J: TRBJ1-2; size: few; CDR3: CAISDGYGYTF; DNA: TGTGCCATCAGTGATGGATATGGCTACACCTTC
V: TRBV20-1; D: TRBD1; J: TRBJ2-7; size: many; CDR3: CSATQGLDEQYF; DNA: TGCAGTGCAACACAGGGGCTTGACGAGCAGTACTTC
V: TRBV20-1; D: TRBD2; J: TRBJ2-5; size: few; CDR3: CSARSTSGNLETQYF; DNA: TGCAGTGCTAGATCGACTAGCGGGAACTTAGAGACCCAGTACTTC
V: TRBV20-1; D: TRBD2; J: TRBJ2-1; size: few; CDR3: CSARTPQRGGRNEQFF; DNA: TGCAGTGCTAGAACCCCCCAGCGGGGGGGCCGGAATGAGCAGTTCTTC
V: TRBV5-1; D: NA; J: TRBJ2-7; size: many; CDR3: CASSLEGYEQYF; DNA: TGCGCCAGCAGCTTGGAGGGTTACGAGCAGTACTTC
V: TRBV28; D: NA; J: TRBJ1-2; size: few; CDR3: CASRRGAVSPSYGYTF; DNA: TGTGCCAGCAGGCGCGGAGCGGTCTCCCCCTCATATGGCTACACCTTC
V: TRBV7-9; D: NA; J: TRBJ2-5; size: few; CDR3: CASSFAGETQYF; DNA: TGTGCCAGCAGCTTCGCGGGAGAGACCCAGTACTTC
V: TRBV6-2/TRBV6-3; D: TRBD1; J: TRBJ1-5; size: few; CDR3: CASSYSRDRGNQPQHF; DNA: TGTGCCAGCAGTTACTCCCGGGACAGGGGGAATCAGCCCCAGCATTTT
V: TRBV6-1; D: NA; J: TRBJ2-1; size: NA; CDR3: CASYGIYNEQFF; DNA: TGTGCCAGCTACGGGATTTACAATGAGCAGTTCTTC
V: TRBV11-2; D: NA; J: TRBJ1-1; size: NA; CDR3: CASSPGLRAGVFF; DNA: TGTGCCAGCAGCCCCGGACTACGCGCCGGGGTATTCTTT
V: TRBV20-1; D: NA; J: TRBJ2-5; size: NA; CDR3: CSASSGGHTETQYF; DNA: TGCAGTGCTAGCTCGGGGGGCCATACAGAGACCCAGTACTTC
V: TRBV5-1; D: NA; J: TRBJ2-3; size: many; CDR3: CASSSQGTDTQYF; DNA: TGCGCCAGCAGCTCCCAGGGCACAGATACGCAGTATTTT
V: TRBV5-1; D: TRBD1; J: TRBJ2-1; size: many; CDR3: CASSPHLGQGFWEQFF; DNA: TGCGCCAGCAGCCCGCATCTGGGACAGGGGTTCTGGGAGCAGTTCTTC
V: TRBV20-1; D: NA; J: TRBJ2-7; size: few; CDR3: CSARVFFPGRYEQYF; DNA: TGCAGTGCTAGAGTGTTTTTCCCCGGCCGCTACGAGCAGTACTTC
V: TRBV20-1; D: NA; J: TRBJ1-1; size: many; CDR3: CSARDRNRINTEAFF; DNA: TGCAGTGCTAGAGATCGGAACAGGATCAACACTGAAGCTTTCTTT
V: TRBV7-2; D: NA; J: TRBJ2-4; size: NA; CDR3: CASSLGQNGDIQYF; DNA: TGTGCCAGCAGCTTAGGGCAAAACGGGGACATTCAGTACTTC
V: TRBV12-3/TRBV12-4; D: NA; J: TRBJ1-3; size: many; CDR3: CASKGRKDGNTIYF; DNA: TGTGCCAGCAAGGGGAGGAAGGACGGAAACACCATATATTTT
V: TRBV20-1; D: NA; J: TRBJ1-1; size: few; CDR3: CSATRPENTEAFF; DNA: TGCAGTGCTACCCGCCCCGAGAACACTGAAGCTTTCTTT